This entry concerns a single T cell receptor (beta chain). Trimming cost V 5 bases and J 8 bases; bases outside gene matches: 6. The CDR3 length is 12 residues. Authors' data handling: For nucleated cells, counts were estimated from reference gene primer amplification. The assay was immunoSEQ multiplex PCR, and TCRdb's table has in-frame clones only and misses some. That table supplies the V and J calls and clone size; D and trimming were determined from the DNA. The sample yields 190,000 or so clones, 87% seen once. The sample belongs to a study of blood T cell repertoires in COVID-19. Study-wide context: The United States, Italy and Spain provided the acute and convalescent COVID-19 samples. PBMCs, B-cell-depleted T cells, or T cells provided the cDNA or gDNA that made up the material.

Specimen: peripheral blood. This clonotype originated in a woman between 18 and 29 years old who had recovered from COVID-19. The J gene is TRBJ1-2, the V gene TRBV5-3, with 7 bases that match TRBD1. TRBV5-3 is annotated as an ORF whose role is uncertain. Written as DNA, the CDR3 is TGTGCCAGAAGACGGGACAGTCAGGGCTACACCTTC. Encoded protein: CARRRDSQGYTF.